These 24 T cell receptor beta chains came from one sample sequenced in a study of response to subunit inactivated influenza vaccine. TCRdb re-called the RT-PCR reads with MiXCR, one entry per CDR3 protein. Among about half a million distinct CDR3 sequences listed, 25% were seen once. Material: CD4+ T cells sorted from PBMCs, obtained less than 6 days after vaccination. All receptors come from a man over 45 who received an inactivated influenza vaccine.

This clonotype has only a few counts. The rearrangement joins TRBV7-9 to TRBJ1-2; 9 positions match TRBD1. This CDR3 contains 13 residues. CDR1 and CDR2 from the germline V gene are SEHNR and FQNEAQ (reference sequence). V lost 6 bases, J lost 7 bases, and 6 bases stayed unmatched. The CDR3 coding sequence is TGTGCCAGCAGGGGACAGGGTAACGGTGGCTACACCTTC. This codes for CASRGQGNGGYTF.

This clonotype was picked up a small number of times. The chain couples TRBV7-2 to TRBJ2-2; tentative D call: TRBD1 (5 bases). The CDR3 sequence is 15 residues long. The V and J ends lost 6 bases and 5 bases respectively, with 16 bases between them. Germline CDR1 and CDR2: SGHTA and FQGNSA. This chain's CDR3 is CASSRQTALTGELFF. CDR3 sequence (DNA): TGTGCCAGCAGTCGTCAGACAGCGTTAACCGGGGAGCTGTTTTTT.

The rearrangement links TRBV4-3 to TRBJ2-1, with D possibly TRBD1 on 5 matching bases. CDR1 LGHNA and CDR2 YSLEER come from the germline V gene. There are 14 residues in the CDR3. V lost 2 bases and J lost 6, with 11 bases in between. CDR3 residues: CASSQWGAANEQFF. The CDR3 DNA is TGCGCCAGCAGCCAATGGGGCGCCGCCAATGAGCAGTTCTTC.

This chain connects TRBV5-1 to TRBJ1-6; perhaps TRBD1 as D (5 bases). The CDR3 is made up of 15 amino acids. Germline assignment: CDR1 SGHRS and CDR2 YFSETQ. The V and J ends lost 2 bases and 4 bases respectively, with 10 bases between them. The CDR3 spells CASSFDRGYNSPLHF. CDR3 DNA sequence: TGCGCCAGCAGCTTCGACCGGGGGTATAATTCACCCCTCCACTTT. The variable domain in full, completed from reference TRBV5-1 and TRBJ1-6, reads KAGVTQTPRYLIKTRGQQVTLSCSPISGHRSVSWYQQTPGQGLQFLFEYFSETQRNKGNFPGRFSGRQFSNSRSEMNVSTLELGDSALYLCASSFDRGYNSPLHFGNGTRLTVT.

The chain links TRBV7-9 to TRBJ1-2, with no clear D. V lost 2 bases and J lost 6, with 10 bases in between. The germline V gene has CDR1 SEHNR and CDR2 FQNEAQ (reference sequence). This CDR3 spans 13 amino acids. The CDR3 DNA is TGTGCCAGCAGCTTACGAGGTAGAGATGGCTACACCTTC. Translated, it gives CASSLRGRDGYTF. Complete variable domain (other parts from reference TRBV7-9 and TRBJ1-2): DTGVSQNPRHKITKRGQNVTFRCDPISEHNRLYWYRQTLGQGPEFLTYFQNEAQLEKSRLLSDRFSAERPKGSFSTLEIQRTEQGDSAMYLCASSLRGRDGYTFGSGTRLTVV.

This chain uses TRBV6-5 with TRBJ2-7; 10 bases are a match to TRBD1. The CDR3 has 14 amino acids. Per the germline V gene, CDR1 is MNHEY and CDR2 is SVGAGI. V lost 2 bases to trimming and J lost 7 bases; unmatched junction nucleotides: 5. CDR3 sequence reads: CASSYNDRGREQYF. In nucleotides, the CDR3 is TGTGCCAGCAGTTACAATGACAGGGGGCGTGAGCAGTACTTC.

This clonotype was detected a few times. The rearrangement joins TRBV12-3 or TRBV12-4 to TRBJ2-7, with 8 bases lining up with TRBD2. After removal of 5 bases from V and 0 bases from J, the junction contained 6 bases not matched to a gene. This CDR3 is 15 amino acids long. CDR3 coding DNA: TGTGCCAGCAGTCAGCCGGGGGGGCCCTCCTACGAGCAGTACTTC. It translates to CASSQPGGPSYEQYF.

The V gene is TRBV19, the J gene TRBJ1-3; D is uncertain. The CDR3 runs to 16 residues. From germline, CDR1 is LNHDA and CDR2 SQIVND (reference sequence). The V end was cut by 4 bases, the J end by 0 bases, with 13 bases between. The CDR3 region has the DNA TGTGCCAGTAGTAGCGACCGACTGGCCTCTGGAAACACCATATATTTT. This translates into CASSSDRLASGNTIYF.

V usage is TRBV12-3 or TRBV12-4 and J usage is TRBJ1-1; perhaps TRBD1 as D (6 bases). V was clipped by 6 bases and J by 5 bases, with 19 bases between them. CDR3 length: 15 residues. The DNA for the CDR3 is TGTGCCAGCAGCCCAACAGGGCCCTTTTTGACTGAAGCTTTCTTT. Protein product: CASSPTGPFLTEAFF.

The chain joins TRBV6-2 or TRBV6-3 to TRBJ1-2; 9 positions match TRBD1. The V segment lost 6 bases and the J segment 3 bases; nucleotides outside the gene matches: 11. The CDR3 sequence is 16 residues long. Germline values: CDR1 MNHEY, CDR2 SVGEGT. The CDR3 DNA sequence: TGTGCCAGCAGCAGAGCCGGGACAGGGAACTACTATGGCTACACCTTC. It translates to CASSRAGTGNYYGYTF.

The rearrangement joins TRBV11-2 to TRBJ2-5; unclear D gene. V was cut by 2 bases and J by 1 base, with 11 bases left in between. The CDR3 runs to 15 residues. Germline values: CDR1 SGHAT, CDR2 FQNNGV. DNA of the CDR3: TGTGCCAGCAGCTTATCGGACGGAGCCCAAGAGACCCAGTACTTC. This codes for CASSLSDGAQETQYF.

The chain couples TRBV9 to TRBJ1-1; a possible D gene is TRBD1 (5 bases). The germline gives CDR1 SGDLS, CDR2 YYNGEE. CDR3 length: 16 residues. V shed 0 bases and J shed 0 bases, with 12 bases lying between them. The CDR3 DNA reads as TGTGCCAGCAGCGTAGGGGGCGGCAGGCTGAACACTGAAGCTTTCTTT. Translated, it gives CASSVGGGRLNTEAFF.

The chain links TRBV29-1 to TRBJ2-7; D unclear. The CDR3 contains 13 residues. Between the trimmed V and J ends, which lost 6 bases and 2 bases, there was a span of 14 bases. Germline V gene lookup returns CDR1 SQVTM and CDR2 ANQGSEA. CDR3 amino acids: CSVKGPAAYEQYF. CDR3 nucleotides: TGCAGCGTCAAAGGACCGGCAGCCTACGAGCAGTACTTC.

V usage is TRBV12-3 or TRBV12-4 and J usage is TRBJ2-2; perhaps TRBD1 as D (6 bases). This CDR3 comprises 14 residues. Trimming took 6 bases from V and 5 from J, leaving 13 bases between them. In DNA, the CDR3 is TGTGCCAGCAGGATAGGACAGAGAACCGGGGAGCTGTTTTTT. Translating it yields CASRIGQRTGELFF.

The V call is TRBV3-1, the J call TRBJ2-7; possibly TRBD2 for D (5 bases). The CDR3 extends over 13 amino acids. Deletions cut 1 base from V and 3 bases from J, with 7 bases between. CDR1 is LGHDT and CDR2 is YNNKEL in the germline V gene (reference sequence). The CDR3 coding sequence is TGTGCCAGCAGCCAAGTCGGACTCTACGAGCAGTACTTC. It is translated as CASSQVGLYEQYF.

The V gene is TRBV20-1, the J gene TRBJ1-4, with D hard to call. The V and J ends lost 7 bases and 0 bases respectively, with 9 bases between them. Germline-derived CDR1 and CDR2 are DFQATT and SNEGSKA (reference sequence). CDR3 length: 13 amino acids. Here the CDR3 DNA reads TGCAGTGTCTTACCTGCAACTAATGAAAAACTGTTTTTT. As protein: CSVLPATNEKLFF.

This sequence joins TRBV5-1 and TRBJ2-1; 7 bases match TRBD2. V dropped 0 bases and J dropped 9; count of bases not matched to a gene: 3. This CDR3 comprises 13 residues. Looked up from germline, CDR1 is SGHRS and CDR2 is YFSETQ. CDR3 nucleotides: TGCGCCAGCAGCTTGGATTGGGGGGGTGAGCAGTTCTTC. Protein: CASSLDWGGEQFF.

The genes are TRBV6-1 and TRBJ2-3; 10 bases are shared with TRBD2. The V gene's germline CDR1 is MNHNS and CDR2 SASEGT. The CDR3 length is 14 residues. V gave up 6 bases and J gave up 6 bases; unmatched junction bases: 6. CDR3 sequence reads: CASRPEGLADTQYF. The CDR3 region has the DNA TGTGCCAGCAGACCAGAGGGACTAGCGGATACGCAGTATTTT.

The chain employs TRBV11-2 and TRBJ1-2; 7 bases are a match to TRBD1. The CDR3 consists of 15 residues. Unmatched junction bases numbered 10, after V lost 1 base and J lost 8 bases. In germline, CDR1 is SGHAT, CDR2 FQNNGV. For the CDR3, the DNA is TGTGCCAGCAGCTTAGGGCCGGGACAGACCAAGGGCTACACCTTC. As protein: CASSLGPGQTKGYTF.

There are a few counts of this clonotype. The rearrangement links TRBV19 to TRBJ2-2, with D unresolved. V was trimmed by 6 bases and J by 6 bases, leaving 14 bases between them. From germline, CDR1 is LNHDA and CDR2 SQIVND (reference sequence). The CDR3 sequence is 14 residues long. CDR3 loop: CASRPTPQAGELFF. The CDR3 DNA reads TGTGCCAGTAGGCCGACTCCTCAAGCCGGGGAGCTGTTTTTT.

The CDR3 is CASTPRSGELFF. As DNA, the CDR3 is TGTGCCAGCACCCCTCGGTCCGGGGAGCTGTTTTTT. The chain recombines TRBV12-3 or TRBV12-4 with TRBJ2-2; D unclear. The CDR3 runs 12 residues. Trimming removed 7 bases at V and 6 bases at J, with 9 bases between.

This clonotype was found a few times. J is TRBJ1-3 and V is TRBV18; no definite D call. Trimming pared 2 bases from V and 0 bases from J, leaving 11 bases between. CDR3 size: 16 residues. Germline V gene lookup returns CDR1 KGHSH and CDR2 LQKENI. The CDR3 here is CASSPTLSASGNTIYF. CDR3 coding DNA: TGTGCCAGCTCACCAACTCTCTCCGCCTCTGGAAACACCATATATTTT.

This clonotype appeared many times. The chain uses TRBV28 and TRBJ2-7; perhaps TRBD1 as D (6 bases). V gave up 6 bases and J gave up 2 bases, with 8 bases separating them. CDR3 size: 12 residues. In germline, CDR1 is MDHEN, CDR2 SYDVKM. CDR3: CASSRTAYEQYF. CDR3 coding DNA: TGTGCCAGCAGCCGGACAGCCTACGAGCAGTACTTC.

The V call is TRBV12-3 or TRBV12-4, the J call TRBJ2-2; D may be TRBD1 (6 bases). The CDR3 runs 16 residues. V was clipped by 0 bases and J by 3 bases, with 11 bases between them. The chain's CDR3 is CASSLAQGPYTGELFF. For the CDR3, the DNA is TGTGCCAGCAGTTTAGCTCAGGGGCCCTACACCGGGGAGCTGTTTTTT.